There are a few counts of the clone carrying this TCR beta chain. What it binds is not known. These data originate in a study of beta chain features in type 1 diabetes. Study overall: Across the samples, some 98,000,000 sorted cells were examined in total.

Study-wide findings and caveats: TCRB CDR3s were moderately but significantly shorter in Type 1 diabetes patients in all four CD4+ subsets. For type 1 diabetes patients, VDJ junctions showed fewer insertions and more deletions.

TCRB transcripts that were expressed got sequenced, as all of the isolated RNA had been reverse transcribed. Measured with immunoSEQ multiplex PCR; TCRdb has only the in-frame clones, and not every one. The data show around 160,000 clones, 7.5% to 9.5% seen once. J was trimmed by 9 bases and V by 6 bases; bases with no gene match: 9. The CDR3 length is 14 residues. The germline gives CDR1 LGHNA, CDR2 YNFKEQ. The receptor's source is a woman aged 18-29 years with type 1 diabetes. What was sequenced was central memory CD4+ T cells from blood. The V call is TRBV4-2, the J call TRBJ2-7; 12 bases match TRBD1. The CDR3 spells CASSLTGQGAGQYF. CDR3 coding DNA: TGTGCCAGCAGTCTTACGGGACAGGGGGCTGGGCAGTACTTC.